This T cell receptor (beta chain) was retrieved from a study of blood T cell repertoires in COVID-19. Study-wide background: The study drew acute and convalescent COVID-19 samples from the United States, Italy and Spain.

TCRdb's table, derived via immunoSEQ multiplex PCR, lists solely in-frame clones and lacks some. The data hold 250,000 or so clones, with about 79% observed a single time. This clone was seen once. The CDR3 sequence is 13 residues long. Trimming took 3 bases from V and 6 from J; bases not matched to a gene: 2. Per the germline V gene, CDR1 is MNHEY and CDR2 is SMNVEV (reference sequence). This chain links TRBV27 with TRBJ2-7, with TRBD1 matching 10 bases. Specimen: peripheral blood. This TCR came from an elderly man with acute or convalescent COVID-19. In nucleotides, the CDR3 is TGTGCCAGCAGTTTGGGACAGGGGTTCGAGCAGTACTTC. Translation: CASSLGQGFEQYF.